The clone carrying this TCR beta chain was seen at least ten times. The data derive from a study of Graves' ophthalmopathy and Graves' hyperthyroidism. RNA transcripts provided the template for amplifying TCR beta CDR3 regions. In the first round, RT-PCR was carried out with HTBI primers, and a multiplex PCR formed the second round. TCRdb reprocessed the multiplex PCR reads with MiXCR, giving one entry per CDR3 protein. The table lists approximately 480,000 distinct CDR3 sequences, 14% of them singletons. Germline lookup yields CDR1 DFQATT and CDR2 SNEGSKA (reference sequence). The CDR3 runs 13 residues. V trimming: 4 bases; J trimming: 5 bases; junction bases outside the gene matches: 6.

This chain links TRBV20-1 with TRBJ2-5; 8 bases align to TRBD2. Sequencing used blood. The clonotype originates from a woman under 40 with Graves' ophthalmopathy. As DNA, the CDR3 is TGCAGTGCTATGGGGACTAGAGGGGAGACCCAGTACTTC. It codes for CSAMGTRGETQYF.